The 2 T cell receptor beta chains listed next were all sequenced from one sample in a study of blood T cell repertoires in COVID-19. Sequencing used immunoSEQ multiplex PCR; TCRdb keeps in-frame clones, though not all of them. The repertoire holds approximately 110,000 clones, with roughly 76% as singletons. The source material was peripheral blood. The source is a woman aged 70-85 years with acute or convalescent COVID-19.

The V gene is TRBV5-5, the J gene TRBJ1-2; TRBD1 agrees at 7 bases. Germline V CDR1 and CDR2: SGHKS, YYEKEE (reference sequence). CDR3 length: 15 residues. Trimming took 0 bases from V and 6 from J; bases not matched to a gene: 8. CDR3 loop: CASSLVGWQGDGYTF. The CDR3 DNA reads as TGTGCCAGCAGCTTGGTAGGATGGCAGGGGGATGGCTACACCTTC.

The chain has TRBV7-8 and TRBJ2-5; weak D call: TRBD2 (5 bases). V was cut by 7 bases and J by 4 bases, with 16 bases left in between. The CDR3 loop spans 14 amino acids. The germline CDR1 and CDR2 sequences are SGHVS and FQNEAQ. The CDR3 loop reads CASKIGPEGETQYF. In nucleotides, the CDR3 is TGTGCCAGCAAGATAGGGCCCGAGGGAGAGACCCAGTACTTC.